These 17 T cell receptor beta chains originate from one sample sequenced in a study of shared clonotypes between healthy human individuals. Sequencing was performed with immunoSEQ multiplex PCR; in TCRdb, only in-frame clones are kept and a portion is missing. Of a few million clones detected, approximately 93% appear once; the ten largest clones hold 0.3% to 0.4%. The sequenced sample was naive CD4+ T cells from PBMCs. Subset: CD45RA+ positively selected. Source of these receptors: a man aged 18 to 29 in good health. Some clones in this sample may be carry-over from other donors' samples.

There are a few counts of this clone. Other DNA sequences within the sample encode an identical CDR3. V and J are TRBV30 and TRBJ1-1; D is undetermined. The germline V and J ends were trimmed by 2 bases and 2 bases, with 9 bases remaining between them. The CDR3 runs 13 residues. Germline CDR1 and CDR2: GTSNPN and SVGIG (reference sequence). DNA of the CDR3: TGTGCCTGGAGTCCCGGCCTTAACACTGAAGCTTTCTTT. This translates into CAWSPGLNTEAFF.

The V and J genes are TRBV5-1 and TRBJ1-2; 11 bases fit TRBD1. V trimming: 3 bases; J trimming: 2 bases; junction bases outside the gene matches: 3. The CDR3 loop spans 15 amino acids. The germline CDR1 and CDR2 sequences are SGHRS and YFSETQ. CDR3 DNA: TGCGCCAGCAGCTCGTGGACAGGGGGCAACTATGGCTACACCTTC. Translating gives CASSSWTGGNYGYTF.

To note about this clone: This sample includes further DNA sequences coding for the same CDR3. This chain connects TRBV5-6 to TRBJ1-5; D call uncertain. Germline V gene sequence: CDR1 SGHDT, CDR2 YYEEEE. V lost 4 bases to trimming and J lost 5 bases, with 10 bases between them. The CDR3 runs 13 residues. DNA of the CDR3: TGTGCCAGCAGCCTTGGCGGGGATCAGCCCCAGCATTTT. It specifies CASSLGGDQPQHF.

J is TRBJ2-1 and V is TRBV18; a weak D match, TRBD2 (7 bases). CDR1 is KGHSH, CDR2 LQKENI, per germline. The CDR3 totals 14 residues. Trimming cost V 3 bases and J 7 bases, with 13 bases left between them. The CDR3 spells CASSPGRGRNEQFF. The CDR3 DNA reads as TGTGCCAGCTCACCGGGGCGGGGGCGTAATGAGCAGTTCTTC.

As to this clone: Other DNA sequences in the sample encode the same CDR3. The CDR3 region has the DNA TGTGCCATCAGTCCCGGAGCGGGGGTCTCCTACGAGCAGTACTTC. Translation gives CAISPGAGVSYEQYF. The chain employs TRBV10-3 and TRBJ2-7; TRBD2 agrees at 8 bases. The junction had 6 bases not matched to a gene; V was cut back by 5 bases and J by 0 bases. CDR3 length: 15 amino acids. Germline CDR1 and CDR2: ENHRY and SYGVKD.

This clone was counted a few times. This chain joins TRBV30 and TRBJ1-5, with 12 bases fitting TRBD1. Germline CDR1 and CDR2: GTSNPN and SVGIG (reference sequence). V dropped 3 bases and J dropped 9; count of bases not matched to a gene: 3. The CDR3 is 13 residues long. CDR3 DNA: TGTGCCTGGAGGGGACAGGGGGCATGGCCCCAGCATTTT. Its translation is CAWRGQGAWPQHF.

Turning to this clone: Other DNA sequences from this sample encode an identical CDR3 as well. The V and J genes are TRBV27 and TRBJ2-5; 15 bases agree with TRBD2. Germline lookup yields CDR1 MNHEY and CDR2 SMNVEV (reference sequence). J was trimmed by 5 bases and V by 6 bases; bases with no gene match: 1. The CDR3 spans 14 residues. The CDR3 spells CASSGLAGGETQYF. CDR3 in DNA: TGTGCCAGCAGCGGACTAGCGGGAGGGGAGACCCAGTACTTC.

V usage is TRBV6-4 and J usage is TRBJ2-3, with D hard to call. The CDR3 covers 11 residues. Germline CDR1 and CDR2: MRHNA and SNTAGT. The V end was cut by 8 bases, the J end by 8 bases, with 11 bases between. For the CDR3, the DNA is TGTGCCAGCCCCCGCCCGGGTACGCAGTATTTT. As protein: CASPRPGTQYF.

The V and J genes are TRBV5-1 and TRBJ2-1, with 7 bases identical to TRBD2. This CDR3 region has 14 residues. The V gene's germline CDR1 is SGHRS and CDR2 YFSETQ. The ends lost 4 bases at V and 5 bases at J; junction bases unmatched: 6. CDR3 sequence: CASSVAGAHNEQFF. The CDR3 DNA reads TGCGCCAGCAGCGTGGCGGGAGCACACAATGAGCAGTTCTTC.

The rearrangement links TRBV30 to TRBJ2-7; no reliable D call. The CDR3 extends over 12 amino acids. Between the trimmed V and J ends, which lost 5 bases and 8 bases, there was a span of 16 bases. CDR1 and CDR2 (germline): GTSNPN, SVGIG (reference sequence). CDR3 amino acids: CAWSEGPPQQYF. The CDR3 DNA reads as TGTGCCTGGTCCGAAGGACCGCCACAGCAGTACTTC.

The chain uses TRBV5-1 and TRBJ2-5; TRBD2 matches 14 bases. Germline CDR1 and CDR2: SGHRS and YFSETQ. This CDR3 comprises 16 residues. V shed 4 bases, J shed 4 bases, and the junction held 6 bases outside the gene matches. This CDR3 is CASSPGTSGSRETQYF. The CDR3 DNA follows: TGCGCCAGCAGCCCAGGGACTAGCGGGAGCCGAGAGACCCAGTACTTC.

This clone was recorded only once. The CDR3 DNA reads as TGCGCCAGCAGCTTACAGGGGGACACCATATATTTT. Its protein is CASSLQGDTIYF. The V call is TRBV5-1, the J call TRBJ1-3; 8 bases are shared with TRBD1. Germline assignment: CDR1 SGHRS and CDR2 YFSETQ. This CDR3 is built from 12 residues. The V and J ends lost 2 bases and 8 bases, in that order; junction bases with no gene match: 0.

The V gene is TRBV19, the J gene TRBJ2-4, with D possibly matching TRBD1 (6 bases). This CDR3 comprises 17 residues. With 5 bases removed from V and 1 base from J, the gap between germline ends came to 18 bases. The germline V gene has CDR1 LNHDA and CDR2 SQIVND (reference sequence). CDR3 protein: CASSPRHREYAKNIQYF. The CDR3 DNA sequence: TGTGCCAGTAGTCCCCGCCACAGGGAGTATGCCAAAAACATTCAGTACTTC.

J is TRBJ1-2 and V is TRBV28; no clear D. Germline CDR1 reads MDHEN; CDR2 reads SYDVKM. The CDR3 sequence is 12 residues long. V lost 4 bases, J lost 8 bases, and 11 bases lay in between. The DNA for the CDR3 is TGTGCCAGCAGTTCGCCGGCGCTGGGCTACACCTTC. It yields the protein CASSSPALGYTF.

V is TRBV30 and J is TRBJ2-3; 8 bases agree with TRBD1. The CDR3 sequence is 13 residues long. The V gene's germline CDR1 is GTSNPN and CDR2 SVGIG (reference sequence). V was pared by 1 base and J by 6 bases, with 3 bases of the junction left unmatched. The CDR3 protein is CAWSETGVDTQYF. The CDR3 coding sequence is TGTGCCTGGAGTGAGACAGGGGTGGATACGCAGTATTTT. Full variable domain (missing parts from reference TRBV30 and TRBJ2-3): SQTIHQWPATLVQPVGSPLSLECTVEGTSNPNLYWYRQAAGRGLQLLFYSVGIGQISSEVPQNLSASRPQDRQFILSSKKLLLSDSGFYLCAWSETGVDTQYFGPGTRLTVL.

This chain connects TRBV11-2 to TRBJ1-5; D is unresolved. The V gene lost 2 bases and the J gene lost 2 bases, with 19 bases spanning the gap. There are 18 residues in the CDR3. Germline assignment: CDR1 SGHAT and CDR2 FQNNGV. The CDR3 is CASSLNIAGSGGNQPQHF. The CDR3 DNA follows: TGTGCCAGCAGCTTAAACATAGCGGGGTCGGGTGGCAATCAGCCCCAGCATTTT.

CDR3 coding DNA: TGCAGTGCTAAGGACAGGGAGTACTTC. Amino acids: CSAKDREYF. The chain uses TRBV20-1 and TRBJ2-7, with 8 bases lining up with TRBD1. The CDR3 length is 9 residues. Germline lookup yields CDR1 DFQATT and CDR2 SNEGSKA (reference sequence). Unmatched junction bases numbered 1, after V lost 4 bases and J lost 11 bases.